The source of this T cell receptor beta chain is a study of blood T cell repertoires in COVID-19. Study background: Acute and convalescent COVID-19 specimens originated in the United States, Italy and Spain. T cells, B-cell-depleted T cells, or PBMCs supplied cDNA or gDNA.

Under the authors' procedure: Estimation of nucleated cell counts relied on the amplification of reference gene primers. Assay used: immunoSEQ multiplex PCR; TCRdb lists only in-frame clones, some missing. The V and J calls and clone size come from that table; D and trimming were worked out from the DNA. The sample shows approximately 130,000 clones, approximately 85% of them seen only once. The CDR3 is 15 amino acids. V lost 2 bases and J lost 2; bases outside the gene matches: 3. Germline CDR1 MNHEY, CDR2 SVGAGI. The source material was peripheral blood. V and J are TRBV6-5 and TRBJ1-5; 7 bases align to TRBD1. The clonotype originates from a human donor in a cohort sampled during active COVID-19. The CDR3 DNA reads as TGTGCCAGCAGTTACACAGGGGTAGGCAATCAGCCCCAGCATTTT. It is translated as CASSYTGVGNQPQHF.